This is a list of T cell receptor beta chains from one sample in a study of blood T cells in healthy people across ages. One entry per CDR3 protein results from TCRdb running MiXCR on the 5' RACE reads. The table lists 1.5 million to 2 million distinct CDR3 sequences, about two fifths of them singletons. The material sequenced was blood. The receptors shown here come from a human donor in good health. Each CDR3 is given with its conserved first and last residue. Each record gives: V gene, J gene, D gene, clone size, CDR3 protein, CDR3 DNA. A D gene is named only where the DNA matches it firmly. Not all rows give a size; the values are once, few, many and, for expanded clones, a class.

TRBV19	TRBJ2-6	-	-	CASSNLRGKDSGANVLTF	TGTGCCAGTAGTAATCTAAGGGGAAAGGACTCTGGGGCCAACGTCCTGACTTTC
TRBV3-1	TRBJ2-3	TRBD2	-	CASSQGRRAGGPDTQYF	TGTGCCAGCAGCCAAGGAAGGAGGGCGGGGGGACCAGATACGCAGTATTTT
TRBV4-1	TRBJ1-1	-	-	CASSQERAGARYMAFF	TGCGCCAGCAGCCAAGAGAGGGCAGGGGCAAGATATATGGCTTTCTTT
TRBV3-1	TRBJ2-7	-	many	CASSRQSYEQYF	TGTGCCAGCAGCCGACAGTCCTACGAGCAGTACTTC
TRBV6-2/TRBV6-3	TRBJ2-3	-	-	CASLVGDTQYF	TGTGCCAGCCTAGTAGGAGATACGCAGTATTTT
TRBV5-1	TRBJ1-2	-	few	CASSLAGRGGGYTF	TGCGCCAGCAGCTTGGCCGGCAGGGGAGGTGGCTACACCTTC
TRBV12-3/TRBV12-4	TRBJ2-7	TRBD2	-	CASGIAGASYEQYF	TGTGCCAGCGGAATAGCGGGAGCCTCCTACGAGCAGTACTTC
TRBV5-1	TRBJ2-2	TRBD2	-	CASSGSLAANTGELFF	TGCGCCAGCAGCGGGTCACTAGCGGCGAACACCGGGGAGCTGTTTTTT
TRBV6-2/TRBV6-3	TRBJ2-3	TRBD2	-	CASSGLAGGMQYF	TGTGCCAGCAGTGGGCTAGCGGGGGGTATGCAGTATTTT
TRBV18	TRBJ2-5	-	once	CASSPPSFETQYF	TGTGCCAGCTCACCACCTTCGTTCGAGACCCAGTACTTC
TRBV29-1	TRBJ1-1	-	few	CSVFRGMNTEAFF	TGCAGCGTTTTCAGGGGAATGAACACTGAAGCTTTCTTT
TRBV7-2	TRBJ2-7	TRBD1	few	CASIGGTGGYEQYF	TGTGCCAGCATTGGGGGGACAGGGGGCTACGAGCAGTACTTC
TRBV29-1	TRBJ1-6	-	once	CSVGPGLQGSYNSPLHF	TGCAGCGTTGGGCCAGGTTTACAGGGCTCCTATAATTCACCCCTCCACTTT
TRBV14	TRBJ2-6	-	-	CASSRGPPRGANVLTF	TGTGCCAGCAGCCGTGGGCCCCCAAGGGGGGCCAACGTCCTGACTTTC
TRBV20-1	TRBJ1-2	TRBD1	few	CSAGWGGGNYGYTF	TGCAGTGCTGGATGGGGAGGGGGCAACTATGGCTACACCTTC
TRBV6-2/TRBV6-3	TRBJ2-5	TRBD1	few	CASRMDRGIGETQYF	TGTGCCAGCAGAATGGACAGGGGGATTGGAGAGACCCAGTACTTC
TRBV20-1	TRBJ2-5	-	-	CSARDGRLQETQYF	TGCAGTGCTAGGGACGGCCGTCTCCAAGAGACCCAGTACTTC
TRBV20-1	TRBJ2-7	TRBD2	-	CSAGDPRGSGNEQYF	TGCAGTGCTGGAGATCCGAGGGGAAGCGGGAACGAGCAGTACTTC
TRBV7-8	TRBJ2-6	-	few	CASSPTGLGANVLTF	TGTGCCAGCAGCCCGACGGGACTTGGGGCCAACGTCCTGACTTTC
TRBV3-1	TRBJ2-1	TRBD1	-	CASSQEGCRGHEQFF	TGTGCCAGCAGCCAAGAAGGTTGCAGGGGGCATGAGCAGTTCTTC
TRBV20-1	TRBJ1-2	TRBD1	few	CSARTGPDQGSEYGYTF	TGCAGTGCTAGGACAGGGCCTGATCAGGGCAGCGAGTACGGCTACACCTTC
TRBV18	TRBJ2-7	-	-	CASSPSGGSSSYEQYF	TGTGCCAGCTCACCATCCGGGGGATCCAGCTCCTACGAGCAGTACTTC
TRBV5-1	TRBJ2-4	-	-	CASRPDGYERYF	TGCGCCAGCAGGCCTGACGGTTACGAGCGGTACTTC
TRBV5-5	TRBJ1-2	-	few	CASSSAGAGSYTF	TGTGCCAGCAGCTCCGCCGGAGCGGGAAGCTACACCTTC
TRBV5-1	TRBJ2-1	-	-	CASSLDSGTLVAQFF	TGCGCCAGCAGCTTGGACTCCGGGACGTTAGTGGCGCAGTTCTTC
TRBV6-8	TRBJ1-2	-	-	CASSLAHYGYTF	TGTGCCAGCAGTCTGGCCCATTATGGCTACACCTTC
TRBV5-4	TRBJ2-3	-	-	CASSFLTGPIPSTDTQYF	TGTGCCAGCAGCTTTCTCACCGGTCCTATACCTAGCACAGATACGCAGTATTTT
TRBV3-1	TRBJ2-3	-	-	CASSQDLVLLGPDTDTQYF	TGTGCCAGCAGCCAAGATCTGGTCCTATTAGGGCCCGACACAGATACGCAGTATTTT
TRBV6-2/TRBV6-3	TRBJ1-2	-	-	CASSYSGEDDLYGYTF	TGTGCCAGCAGTTATTCTGGAGAGGACGATCTATATGGCTACACCTTC
TRBV15	TRBJ2-5	-	few	CATSRDLRGMVGETQYF	TGTGCCACCAGCAGAGATCTCCGAGGGATGGTAGGGGAGACCCAGTACTTC
TRBV9	TRBJ2-2	-	-	CASSVVEVTNTGELFF	TGTGCCAGCAGCGTAGTTGAAGTGACTAACACCGGGGAGCTGTTTTTT
TRBV7-2	TRBJ2-1	TRBD2	few	CASSPRPGTSRNEQFF	TGTGCCAGCAGCCCCCGTCCCGGGACTAGCCGAAATGAGCAGTTCTTC
TRBV9	TRBJ2-6	TRBD1	-	CASSRTGDGANVLTF	TGTGCCAGCAGCAGGACAGGGGATGGGGCCAACGTCCTGACTTTC
TRBV27	TRBJ1-2	-	few	CASRLTGSAYGYTF	TGTGCCAGCAGGTTAACGGGGTCTGCATATGGCTACACCTTC
TRBV5-5	TRBJ1-3	-	-	CASSSEAYGGGNTIYF	TGTGCCAGCAGCTCGGAAGCGTATGGCGGTGGAAACACCATATATTTT
TRBV3-1	TRBJ2-1	-	-	CASSHGSGEQFF	TGTGCCAGCAGCCACGGATCAGGGGAGCAGTTCTTC
TRBV4-3	TRBJ1-4	-	-	CASSQGATVRNEKLFF	TGCGCCAGCAGCCAAGGTGCGACAGTTAGGAATGAAAAACTGTTTTTT
TRBV28	TRBJ1-2	TRBD1	-	CASSDRGWEGYTF	TGTGCCAGCAGTGACAGGGGATGGGAAGGCTACACCTTC
TRBV12-3/TRBV12-4	TRBJ2-1	-	few	CASSSGGGPSYNEQFF	TGTGCCAGCAGTTCCGGCGGGGGCCCCTCCTACAATGAGCAGTTCTTC
TRBV27	TRBJ1-2	TRBD1	-	CASTLTGGSQGYTF	TGTGCCAGCACCCTGACAGGGGGCTCGCAGGGCTACACCTTC
TRBV6-5	TRBJ1-5	-	-	CASSSYLTGNQPQHF	TGTGCCAGCAGTTCTTACTTAACAGGGAACCAGCCCCAGCATTTT
TRBV29-1	TRBJ1-1	-	few	CSVELMNTEAFF	TGCAGCGTAGAACTTATGAACACTGAAGCTTTCTTT
TRBV29-1	TRBJ1-5	-	-	CSVGSGRANQPQHF	TGCAGCGTTGGGTCTGGCAGGGCGAATCAGCCCCAGCATTTT
TRBV6-2/TRBV6-3	TRBJ1-1	TRBD1	-	CASSYELGGAGNTEAFF	TGTGCCAGCAGTTACGAGTTAGGGGGCGCTGGGAACACTGAAGCTTTCTTT
TRBV7-3	TRBJ1-5	TRBD1	once	CASSLTPSRVGQGGNQPQHF	TGTGCCAGCAGCTTAACTCCCAGCAGGGTAGGACAGGGGGGGAATCAGCCCCAGCATTTT
TRBV4-2	TRBJ2-5	TRBD1	-	CASSQQRSGTGAETQYF	TGTGCCAGCAGCCAACAGCGGTCCGGGACAGGGGCTGAGACCCAGTACTTC
TRBV7-2	TRBJ2-4	-	few	CASSLGAGAVKNIQYF	TGTGCCAGCAGCTTAGGGGCGGGGGCAGTCAAAAACATTCAGTACTTC
TRBV5-1	TRBJ2-5	-	-	CASSEGISETQYF	TGCGCCAGCAGTGAGGGAATCTCGGAGACCCAGTACTTC
TRBV7-2	TRBJ1-2	TRBD1	-	CASSPDGQETYGYTF	TGTGCCAGCAGCCCCGATGGACAGGAGACATATGGCTACACCTTC
TRBV6-2/TRBV6-3	TRBJ1-1	-	-	CASRNKIFPAEAFF	TGTGCCAGCAGAAACAAAATATTCCCGGCTGAAGCTTTCTTT
TRBV7-2	TRBJ2-7	TRBD1	few	CASGPGTATYEQYF	TGTGCCAGCGGTCCCGGGACAGCGACCTACGAGCAGTACTTC
TRBV10-3	TRBJ2-7	TRBD1	-	CANQDRDGEQYF	TGTGCCAACCAGGACAGGGACGGCGAGCAGTACTTC
TRBV4-2	TRBJ1-2	-	few	CASSPKQGFDYGYTF	TGTGCCAGCAGCCCGAAGCAGGGCTTCGACTATGGCTACACCTTC
TRBV20-1	TRBJ2-3	TRBD2	-	CSAHGTTPQDTQYF	TGCAGTGCCCATGGGACTACACCACAGGATACGCAGTATTTT
TRBV2	TRBJ2-7	-	few	CASSEAGNNNEQYF	TGTGCTAGCAGTGAAGCCGGGAACAACAATGAGCAGTACTTC
TRBV2	TRBJ2-6	-	-	CASSVQGGYGANVLTF	TGTGCCAGCAGTGTACAGGGCGGCTATGGGGCCAACGTCCTGACTTTC
TRBV24-1	TRBJ2-1	TRBD2	-	CATEEGGRDEQFF	TGTGCCACCGAGGAGGGTGGGAGGGATGAGCAGTTCTTC
TRBV5-1	TRBJ1-2	TRBD1	-	CASSFGPGTGDGYTF	TGCGCCAGCAGTTTTGGTCCCGGGACAGGGGACGGCTACACCTTC
TRBV7-9	TRBJ2-1	TRBD2	few	CASSLPGLWTSGDSYNEQFF	TGTGCCAGCAGCTTACCGGGACTTTGGACTAGCGGGGATTCCTACAATGAGCAGTTCTTC